The sequence of this TCR beta chain was determined in a study of OX40 agonist ivuxolimab in advanced cancers. Study observations and caveats: On average, CD8+ T cells showed a greater number of expanded clones than CD4+.

The CDR3 covers 15 residues. Trimming took 6 bases from V and 2 from J; bases not matched to a gene: 7. Germline V gene lookup returns CDR1 MDHEN and CDR2 SYDVKM. Only in-frame clones appear in the TCRdb table, and some are missing; sequencing was by immunoSEQ multiplex PCR. This table has 70,000 to 80,000 clones, 70% to 90% appearing once. On this clone itself: Its antigen is unknown.

The TCR originated in an adult with an advanced solid tumor such as melanoma, head and neck, liver or kidney cancer. The J gene is TRBJ1-5, the V gene TRBV28, with 7 bases identical to TRBD1. Sequencing was performed on CD4+ or CD8+ T cells sorted from blood, taken in a trial of the OX40 agonist ivuxolimab. CDR3 coding DNA: TGTGCCAGCAGCCTACAGGGGCTAGGCAATCAGCCCCAGCATTTT. Residues: CASSLQGLGNQPQHF.